Below are 19 T cell receptor beta chains sequenced from a single sample in a study of cytomegalovirus exposure and HLA in healthy donors. The PCR ran on 60 Vbeta and 13 Jbeta primers. Sequencing was performed with immunoSEQ multiplex PCR; in TCRdb, only in-frame clones are kept and a portion is missing. The table includes under 150,000 clones, just under 90% detected once. The sequenced sample consisted of PBMCs. The receptors were gathered from a woman aged 25-40 years in good health and CMV-seronegative.

The chain uses TRBV2 and TRBJ1-6; maybe TRBD1 (6 bases). Trimming shortened V by 4 bases and J by 7 bases, and 14 bases separated the two germline ends. This CDR3 region has 15 residues. Germline V gene lookup returns CDR1 SNHLY and CDR2 FYNNEI. Here the CDR3 DNA reads TGTGCCAGCAGTGGGCAGGGGCTGGGGAATTCACCCCTCCACTTT. Translated, it gives CASSGQGLGNSPLHF. Full variable domain (missing parts from reference TRBV2 and TRBJ1-6): EPEVTQTPSHQVTQMGQEVILRCVPISNHLYFYWYRQILGQKVEFLVSFYNNEISEKSEIFDDQFSVERPDGSNFTLKIRSTKLEDSAMYFCASSGQGLGNSPLHFGNGTRLTVT.

The chain carries TRBV5-1 and TRBJ2-3; 11 nucleotides agree with TRBD2. The J segment lost 7 bases and the V segment lost 2 bases, leaving 6 bases of the junction unmatched. Germline V gives CDR1 SGHRS, CDR2 YFSETQ. This CDR3 is 15 amino acids long. CDR3 protein: CASSFRSSGGNTQYF. CDR3 bases: TGCGCCAGCAGCTTCCGTTCTAGCGGGGGGAATACGCAGTATTTT.

The chain combines TRBV19 with TRBJ1-2, with a weak D call TRBD1 (6 bases). CDR1 is LNHDA, CDR2 SQIVND, per germline (reference sequence). The V end lost 9 bases, the J end lost 1 base, and 15 bases lay between the germline ends. The CDR3 covers 14 residues. CDR3 residues: CASQQGGFNYGYTF. DNA for the CDR3: TGTGCCAGCCAACAGGGAGGGTTTAACTATGGCTACACCTTC.

This clone was counted a single time. This CDR3 is CAWSPNLVHEQYF. Here the CDR3 DNA reads TGTGCCTGGAGTCCTAATTTGGTCCACGAGCAGTACTTC. This chain links TRBV30 with TRBJ2-7; D gene unclear. The germline gives CDR1 GTSNPN, CDR2 SVGIG (reference sequence). CDR3 size: 13 residues. Between the trimmed V and J ends, which lost 2 bases and 5 bases, there was a span of 13 bases. Combining the CDR3 with reference TRBV30 and TRBJ2-7 gives the whole variable domain SQTIHQWPATLVQPVGSPLSLECTVEGTSNPNLYWYRQAAGRGLQLLFYSVGIGQISSEVPQNLSASRPQDRQFILSSKKLLLSDSGFYLCAWSPNLVHEQYFGPGTRLTVT.

This rearrangement joins TRBV19 to TRBJ1-1; tentatively, D is TRBD1 (5 bases). Trimming pared 5 bases from V and 2 bases from J, leaving 15 bases between. CDR1 is LNHDA, CDR2 SQIVND, per germline (reference sequence). The CDR3 spans 15 residues. CDR3 sequence reads: CASSPKRQGNTEAFF. The CDR3 DNA follows: TGTGCCAGTAGTCCCAAACGCCAGGGAAACACTGAAGCTTTCTTT.

The V gene is TRBV5-4, the J gene TRBJ2-1, with 12 bases aligning to TRBD2. The CDR3 totals 17 residues. V shed 1 base and J 3 bases; nucleotides not matched to a gene: 5. Germline-derived CDR1 and CDR2 are SGHNT and YYREEE (reference sequence). Written as DNA, the CDR3 is TGTGCCAGCAGCTTGAAGACTAGCGGGAGAGACTACAATGAGCAGTTCTTC. Protein product: CASSLKTSGRDYNEQFF.

The table lists this clone with a few counts. The rearrangement joins TRBV5-8 to TRBJ1-4; 8 nucleotides line up with TRBD1. Germline CDR1 and CDR2: SGHTS and YDEGEE. This CDR3 has 14 residues. Trimming removed 7 bases from V and 2 bases from J; junction bases left unmatched: 4. CDR3 sequence: CASPGGATNEKLFF. The CDR3 nucleotides are TGTGCCAGCCCAGGGGGCGCGACTAATGAAAAACTGTTTTTT.

This clone has more than one count but fewer than ten. This chain uses TRBV28 with TRBJ2-7; D might be TRBD2 (5 bases). Trimming shortened V by 2 bases and J by 9 bases, and 20 bases separated the two germline ends. The CDR3 consists of 15 residues. Per germline, CDR1 MDHEN and CDR2 SYDVKM. The CDR3: CASSLRSYGASGQYF. The CDR3 coding sequence is TGTGCCAGCAGTTTACGTTCTTACGGTGCGAGCGGGCAGTACTTC.

The chain is built from TRBV30 and TRBJ2-1, with 7 bases identical to TRBD2. The CDR3 spans 17 residues. J gave up 2 bases and V 2 bases, and 12 bases lay outside the gene matches. Germline V gene data show CDR1 as GTSNPN and CDR2 as SVGIG (reference sequence). CDR3 loop: CAWSRWASGKTYNEQFF. As DNA, the CDR3 is TGTGCCTGGAGTAGGTGGGCGAGCGGGAAGACCTACAATGAGCAGTTCTTC.

The V gene is TRBV19, the J gene TRBJ1-2, with TRBD1 matching over 8 bases. V dropped 1 base and J dropped 8; count of bases not matched to a gene: 6. This CDR3 comprises 14 residues. CDR1 is LNHDA, CDR2 SQIVND, per germline (reference sequence). In nucleotides, the CDR3 is TGTGCCAGTAGTATAGGGACAGGGCCGGTCGGCTACACCTTC. Encoded protein: CASSIGTGPVGYTF.

V usage is TRBV7-6 and J usage is TRBJ2-7, with 7 bases fitting TRBD2. The CDR3 has 15 amino acids. With V trimmed by 5 bases and J by 5 bases, 12 bases remained unmatched. CDR1 and CDR2 (germline): SGHVS, FNYEAQ. The chain's CDR3 is CASSPGGGSTDEQYF. CDR3 DNA sequence: TGTGCCAGCAGCCCAGGAGGCGGGAGTACCGACGAGCAGTACTTC. Using reference TRBV7-6 and TRBJ2-7 for the parts outside the CDR3, the full variable domain is GAGVSQSPRYKVTKRGQDVALRCDPISGHVSLYWYRQALGQGPEFLTYFNYEAQQDKSGLPNDRFSAERPEGSISTLTIQRTEQRDSAMYRCASSPGGGSTDEQYFGPGTRLTVT.

The chain joins TRBV15 to TRBJ1-4; D gene uncertain. The V end lost 4 bases, the J end lost 0 bases, and 12 bases lay between the germline ends. Germline CDR1 reads LNHNV; CDR2 reads YYDKDF (reference sequence). CDR3 length equals 16 residues. The CDR3 DNA reads TGTGCCACCAGCATCGAGAACAGAGCAACTAATGAAAAACTGTTTTTT. Translated, it gives CATSIENRATNEKLFF.

The rearrangement uses TRBV5-1 and TRBJ2-7; TRBD2 aligns across 10 bases. This CDR3 has 14 residues. Trimming cost V 1 base and J 4 bases; bases outside gene matches: 2. CDR1 is SGHRS, CDR2 YFSETQ, per germline. CDR3 DNA sequence: TGCGCCAGCAGCTTGCCTAGCGGGAGTTACGAGCAGTACTTC. It codes for CASSLPSGSYEQYF.

This chain links TRBV30 with TRBJ1-2, with a weak D call TRBD1 (5 bases). Looked up from germline, CDR1 is GTSNPN and CDR2 is SVGIG (reference sequence). Deletions cut 3 bases from V and 7 bases from J, with 9 bases between. The length of the CDR3 is 11 residues. CDR3 bases: TGTGCCTGGAGGGGACTTTCTGGCTACACCTTC. This encodes CAWRGLSGYTF.

V and J are TRBV10-3 and TRBJ2-2; 11 nucleotides align to TRBD1. The length of the CDR3 is 16 residues. Germline trimming cut 8 bases from V and 1 base from J; bases unmatched to any gene: 6. CDR1 and CDR2 from the germline V gene are ENHRY and SYGVKD. The chain's CDR3 is CAIPGQGDVNTGELFF. Written as DNA, the CDR3 is TGTGCCATCCCGGGACAGGGGGATGTGAACACCGGGGAGCTGTTTTTT.

The rearrangement joins TRBV12-2 to TRBJ2-7; TRBD2, as called in the table, went unchecked against the DNA. TRBV12-2 is annotated as a pseudogene. This CDR3 has 14 amino acids. The CDR3 DNA sequence: TGTGCAAGTCGCTTAGCGGAGTTCAACTACGAGCAGTACTTC. It is translated as CASRLAEFNYEQYF.

This clone appeared once. This sequence joins TRBV29-1 and TRBJ2-7; the D is unclear. Trimming took 4 bases from V and 3 from J, leaving 7 bases between them. Germline V gene data show CDR1 as SQVTM and CDR2 as ANQGSEA. This CDR3 is 11 amino acids long. DNA of the CDR3: TGCAGCGTTGTAATAGTCTACGAGCAGTACTTC. Its translation: CSVVIVYEQYF.

This chain links TRBV5-1 with TRBJ2-1, with a tentative D call TRBD1 (6 bases). The CDR3 is 14 residues long. V dropped 4 bases and J dropped 6 bases, with 14 bases sitting between them. Germline values: CDR1 SGHRS, CDR2 YFSETQ. The CDR3 loop is CASSPWTDANEQFF. The CDR3, as DNA: TGCGCCAGCAGCCCCTGGACAGACGCCAATGAGCAGTTCTTC.

The CDR3, as DNA: TGTGCCAGCAGTTTACACGGGGGGTCGAGCACTGAAGCTTTCTTT. Protein product: CASSLHGGSSTEAFF. The chain couples TRBV27 to TRBJ1-1, with D possibly being TRBD1 (5 bases). The CDR3 length is 15 residues. The V gene lost 2 bases and the J gene lost 4 bases, with 14 bases spanning the gap. CDR1 MNHEY and CDR2 SMNVEV come from the germline V gene (reference sequence).